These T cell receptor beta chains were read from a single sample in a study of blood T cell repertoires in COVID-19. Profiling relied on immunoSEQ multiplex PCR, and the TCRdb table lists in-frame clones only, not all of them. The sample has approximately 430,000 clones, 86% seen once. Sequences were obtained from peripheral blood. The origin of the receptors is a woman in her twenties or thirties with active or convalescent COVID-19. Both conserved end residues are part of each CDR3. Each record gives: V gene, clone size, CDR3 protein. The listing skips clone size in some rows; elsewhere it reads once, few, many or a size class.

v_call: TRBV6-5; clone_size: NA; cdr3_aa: CASSYGAGNTEAFF
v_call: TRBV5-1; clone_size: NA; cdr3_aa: CASSLLGSAEAFF
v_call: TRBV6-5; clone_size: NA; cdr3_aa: CASRALAEPYNEQFF
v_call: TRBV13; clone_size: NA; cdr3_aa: CASSFTGSGADTQYF
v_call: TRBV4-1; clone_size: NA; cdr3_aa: CASSQVSRETQYF
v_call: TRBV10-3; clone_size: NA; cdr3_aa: CAISVGTGANSPLHF
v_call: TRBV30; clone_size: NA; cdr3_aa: CAWRQGANTGELFF
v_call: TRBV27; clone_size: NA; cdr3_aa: CASSSQREGYEQYF
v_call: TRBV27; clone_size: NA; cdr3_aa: CASSYTGTPSYEQYF
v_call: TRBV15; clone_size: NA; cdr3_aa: CATSRDLGSYEQYF
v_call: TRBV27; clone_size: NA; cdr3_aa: CASSLGQAIYEQYF
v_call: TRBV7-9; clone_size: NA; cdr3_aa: CASSSEEPVAGRFGEQFF
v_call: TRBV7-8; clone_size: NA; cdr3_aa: CASSLARVRGTDEKLFF
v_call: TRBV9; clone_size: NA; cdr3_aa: CASSPRTGTNYGYTF
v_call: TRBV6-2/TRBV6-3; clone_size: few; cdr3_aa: CASSYSRGLNTEAFF
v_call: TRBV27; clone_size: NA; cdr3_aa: CASTTQVGRGPLGITGELFF
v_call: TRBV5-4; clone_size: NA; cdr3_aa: CASSGGQGNTGELFF
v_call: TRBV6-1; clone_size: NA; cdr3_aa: CASSDPTDLNTNTEAFF
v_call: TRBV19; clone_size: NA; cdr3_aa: CASSARDRDYEQYF
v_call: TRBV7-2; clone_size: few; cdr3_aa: CASSKEMTSGRGEQYF
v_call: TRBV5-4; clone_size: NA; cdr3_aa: CASGISGGQETQYF
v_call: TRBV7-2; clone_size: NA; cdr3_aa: CASSLQGDSYTF
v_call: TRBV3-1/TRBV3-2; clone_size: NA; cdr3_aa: CASSPGTDTSPLHF
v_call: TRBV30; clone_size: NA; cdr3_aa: CAWRSQQESSYNSPLHF
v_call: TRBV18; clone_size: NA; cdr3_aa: CASSPRQGEAFF
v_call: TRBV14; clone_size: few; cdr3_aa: CASSLPGGRAFF
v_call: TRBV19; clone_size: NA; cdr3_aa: CASRPKGASAETQYF
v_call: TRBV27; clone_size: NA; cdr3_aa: CASSNTGNYEQYF
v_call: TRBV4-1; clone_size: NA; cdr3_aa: CASSLDTVDPYGYTF
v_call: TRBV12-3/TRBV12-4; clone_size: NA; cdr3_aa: CASSFIGEGAFF
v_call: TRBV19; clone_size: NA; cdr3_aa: CASWGDSSNQPQHF
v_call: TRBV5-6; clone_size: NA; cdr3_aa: CASSFTGQGGGDTQYF
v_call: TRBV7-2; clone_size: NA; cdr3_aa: CASSLTGGNNYGYTF
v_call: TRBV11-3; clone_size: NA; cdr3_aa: CASSSAGTSGSTDTQYF
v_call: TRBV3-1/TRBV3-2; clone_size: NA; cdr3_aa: CASSHGGADSKNIQYF
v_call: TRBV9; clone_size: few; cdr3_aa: CASSVAGINQPQHF
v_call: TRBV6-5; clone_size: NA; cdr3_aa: CASRKHGSSGNTIYF
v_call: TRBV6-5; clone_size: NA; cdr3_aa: CASSDPPGQRGELFF
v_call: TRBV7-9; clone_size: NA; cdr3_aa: CASRTDDQPQHF
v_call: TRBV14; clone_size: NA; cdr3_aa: CASSLGISVGASSYNEQFF
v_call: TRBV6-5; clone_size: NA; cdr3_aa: CASSLPGNEQFF
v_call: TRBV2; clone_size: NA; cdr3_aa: CASLNTAAGGNTIYF
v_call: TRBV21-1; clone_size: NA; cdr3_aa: CASSKEGQGQGWNQPQHF
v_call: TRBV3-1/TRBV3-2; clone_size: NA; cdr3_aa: CASSQDTPAAYQETQYF
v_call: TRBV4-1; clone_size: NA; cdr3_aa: CASSQYTQAFF
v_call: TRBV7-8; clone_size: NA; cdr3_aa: CASSSGQGFDQPQHF
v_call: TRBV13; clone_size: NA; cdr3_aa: CASSSGLAGGREQYF
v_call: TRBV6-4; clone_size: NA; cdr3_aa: CASSDRWPGDPDTQYF